Below, 7 T cell receptor beta chains from the same sample are listed, as sequenced in a study of T cell changes during pregnancy in multiple sclerosis. Assay: immunoSEQ multiplex PCR; the TCRdb copy retains only in-frame clones and omits some. The repertoire holds roughly 60,000 clones, with about 90% as singletons. The material sequenced was peripheral blood, taken in the second trimester of pregnancy. The receptors were sampled from a female donor in good health, enrolled as a control in a pregnancy study.

This chain connects TRBV7-9 to TRBJ1-2; no clear D. The CDR3 runs to 12 residues. Germline lookup yields CDR1 SEHNR and CDR2 FQNEAQ (reference sequence). The V gene lost 8 bases and the J gene lost 4 bases, with 11 bases spanning the gap. CDR3 residues: CASAGSSYGYTF. CDR3 sequence (DNA): TGTGCCAGCGCGGGGTCTTCCTATGGCTACACCTTC.

CDR3 DNA sequence: TGCGCCAGCAGCCCCGGGACAGGGGAAAACGAGCAGTACTTC. It encodes CASSPGTGENEQYF. The gene calls are TRBV5-1 and TRBJ2-7; 10 bases map to TRBD1. Germline trimming cut 4 bases from V and 5 bases from J; bases unmatched to any gene: 6. The CDR3 is 14 amino acids. The germline gives CDR1 SGHRS, CDR2 YFSETQ.

This sequence joins TRBV2 and TRBJ1-5; tentative D call: TRBD1 (5 bases). The germline V gene encodes CDR1 SNHLY and CDR2 FYNNEI. This CDR3 spans 14 amino acids. V lost 6 bases, J lost 0 bases, and 9 bases lay in between. CDR3 loop: CASSDSDSNQPQHF. The CDR3 DNA reads TGTGCCAGCAGCGACAGTGATAGCAATCAGCCCCAGCATTTT.

J is TRBJ2-7 and V is TRBV29-1; 8 bases fit TRBD1. The V segment lost 5 bases and the J segment 6 bases; nucleotides outside the gene matches: 6. Germline V gives CDR1 SQVTM, CDR2 ANQGSEA. The CDR3 length is 12 residues. The CDR3 protein is CSVQGQGGEQYF. The CDR3 nucleotides read TGCAGCGTTCAAGGACAGGGCGGCGAGCAGTACTTC.

The gene calls are TRBV5-1 and TRBJ2-3; the D gene is possibly TRBD2 (6 bases). Germline V gene sequence: CDR1 SGHRS, CDR2 YFSETQ. Trimming stripped 1 base from V and 0 bases from J, with 12 bases between. The CDR3 covers 16 residues. The CDR3 DNA sequence: TGCGCCAGCAGCTTGTGGGGTGGGACTAGCACAGATACGCAGTATTTT. It is translated as CASSLWGGTSTDTQYF.

For the CDR3, the DNA is TGTGCCAGCAGCTCCTTAAAACAGGTAGCCAAAAACATTCAGTACTTC. Amino acids: CASSSLKQVAKNIQYF. The V and J genes are TRBV7-2 and TRBJ2-4; perhaps TRBD1 as D (5 bases). The V and J ends lost 4 bases and 0 bases respectively, with 13 bases between them. Germline assignment: CDR1 SGHTA and CDR2 FQGNSA. The length of the CDR3 is 16 residues. Filled out from reference TRBV7-2 and TRBJ2-4, the complete variable domain reads GAGVSQSPSNKVTEKGKDVELRCDPISGHTALYWYRQSLGQGLEFLIYFQGNSAPDKSGLPSDRFSAERTGGSVSTLTIQRTQQEDSAVYLCASSSLKQVAKNIQYFGAGTRLSVL.

The J gene is TRBJ1-4, the V gene TRBV10-3; the D is unclear. This CDR3 comprises 14 residues. Germline V lookup: CDR1 ENHRY, CDR2 SYGVKD. V was cut by 4 bases and J by 4 bases, with 10 bases left in between. CDR3 DNA: TGTGCCATCAGTGGGAGTCGGGGTAATGAAAAACTGTTTTTT. Its protein is CAISGSRGNEKLFF.